This entry concerns a single T cell receptor (beta chain). The entry originates in a study of blood T cell repertoires in COVID-19. Study information: Specimens from acute and convalescent COVID-19 originated in the United States, Italy and Spain. T cells, B-cell-depleted T cells, or PBMCs supplied cDNA or gDNA.

Germline loops: CDR1 SEHNR, CDR2 FQNEAQ (reference sequence). J gave up 1 base and V 4 bases, and 1 base lay outside the gene matches. The CDR3 has 14 residues. Original data processing: Using reference gene primer amplification, nucleated cell counts were estimated. Repertoires were generated with immunoSEQ multiplex PCR, while TCRdb's copy carries only in-frame clones and drops some. V and J calls and clone size follow that table, whereas D and trimming were derived from the DNA. Of 120,000 or so clones detected, 75% to 90% appear once; the ten largest clones hold roughly 8.2%. This clonotype was sampled from a human donor in a cohort sampled during active COVID-19. The chain uses TRBV7-9 and TRBJ2-4; 7 bases are a match to TRBD1. The specimen sequenced was peripheral blood. The CDR3 region has the DNA TGTGCCAGCAGCTCACAGGGGGCCAAAAACATTCAGTACTTC. Its translation: CASSSQGAKNIQYF.